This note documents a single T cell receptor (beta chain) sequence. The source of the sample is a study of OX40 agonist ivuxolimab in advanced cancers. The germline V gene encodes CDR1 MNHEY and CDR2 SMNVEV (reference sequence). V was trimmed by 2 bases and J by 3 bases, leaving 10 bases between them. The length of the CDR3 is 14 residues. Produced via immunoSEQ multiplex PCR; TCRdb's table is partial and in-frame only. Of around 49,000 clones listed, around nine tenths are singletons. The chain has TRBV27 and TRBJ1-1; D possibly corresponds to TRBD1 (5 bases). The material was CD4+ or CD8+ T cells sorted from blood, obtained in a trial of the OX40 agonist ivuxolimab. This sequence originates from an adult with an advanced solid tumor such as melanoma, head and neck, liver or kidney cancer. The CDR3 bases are TGTGCCAGCAGTTTAGGGACGGGGTACACTGAAGCTTTCTTT. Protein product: CASSLGTGYTEAFF.